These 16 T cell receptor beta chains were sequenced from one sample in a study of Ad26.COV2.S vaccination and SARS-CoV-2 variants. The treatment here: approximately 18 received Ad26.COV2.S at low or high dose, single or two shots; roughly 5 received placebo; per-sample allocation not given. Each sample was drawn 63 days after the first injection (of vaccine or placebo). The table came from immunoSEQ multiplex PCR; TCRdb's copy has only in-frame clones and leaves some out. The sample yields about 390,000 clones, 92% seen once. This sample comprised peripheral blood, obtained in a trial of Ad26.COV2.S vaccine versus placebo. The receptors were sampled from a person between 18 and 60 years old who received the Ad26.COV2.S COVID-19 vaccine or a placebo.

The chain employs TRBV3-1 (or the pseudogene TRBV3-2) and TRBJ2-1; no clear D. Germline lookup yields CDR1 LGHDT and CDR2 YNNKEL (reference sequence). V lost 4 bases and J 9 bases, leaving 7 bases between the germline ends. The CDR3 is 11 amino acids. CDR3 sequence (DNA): TGTGCCAGCAGCCTCTCGATTGAGCAGTTCTTC. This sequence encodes CASSLSIEQFF.

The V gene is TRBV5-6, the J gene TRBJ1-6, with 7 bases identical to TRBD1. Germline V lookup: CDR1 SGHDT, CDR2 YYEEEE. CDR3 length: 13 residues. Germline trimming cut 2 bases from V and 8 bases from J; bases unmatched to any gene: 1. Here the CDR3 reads CASSFDRDSPLHF. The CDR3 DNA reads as TGTGCCAGCAGCTTCGACAGGGATTCACCCCTCCACTTT.

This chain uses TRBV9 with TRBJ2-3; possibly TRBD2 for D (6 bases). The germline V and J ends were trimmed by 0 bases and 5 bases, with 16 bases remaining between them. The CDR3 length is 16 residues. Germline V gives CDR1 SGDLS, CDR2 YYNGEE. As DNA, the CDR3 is TGTGCCAGCAGCGTAGGACGACTTGGTAGCGGAGATACGCAGTATTTT. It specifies CASSVGRLGSGDTQYF.

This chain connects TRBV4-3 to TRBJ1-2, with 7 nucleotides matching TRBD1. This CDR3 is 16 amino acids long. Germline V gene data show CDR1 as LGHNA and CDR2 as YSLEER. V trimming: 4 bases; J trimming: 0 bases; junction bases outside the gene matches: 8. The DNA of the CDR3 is TGCGCCAGCAGCCGGGGCGACAGGGCAGCTAACTATGGCTACACCTTC. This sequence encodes CASSRGDRAANYGYTF.

Here the CDR3 DNA reads TGCGCCAGCAGCCACCGAGACAGGGGGTTCGACGAGCAGTACTTC. Encoded protein: CASSHRDRGFDEQYF. This sequence joins TRBV4-3 and TRBJ2-7; 9 nucleotides agree with TRBD1. The CDR3 has 15 amino acids. CDR1 is LGHNA and CDR2 is YSLEER in the germline V gene. Trimming at V came to 3 bases and at J to 5 bases, leaving 8 bases not matched to a gene.

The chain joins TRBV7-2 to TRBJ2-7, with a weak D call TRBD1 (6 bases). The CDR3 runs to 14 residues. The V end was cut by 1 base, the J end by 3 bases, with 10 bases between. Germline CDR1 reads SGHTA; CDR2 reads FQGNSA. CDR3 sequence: CASSLVGQIYEQYF. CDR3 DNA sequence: TGTGCCAGCAGCTTAGTTGGACAGATCTACGAGCAGTACTTC.

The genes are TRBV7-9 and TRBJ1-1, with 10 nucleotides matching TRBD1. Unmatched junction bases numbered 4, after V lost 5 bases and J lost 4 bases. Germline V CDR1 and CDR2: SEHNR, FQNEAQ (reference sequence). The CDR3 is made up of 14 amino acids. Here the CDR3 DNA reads TGTGCCAGCAGCCTTCGGGACAGGGGCACTGAAGCTTTCTTT. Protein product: CASSLRDRGTEAFF.

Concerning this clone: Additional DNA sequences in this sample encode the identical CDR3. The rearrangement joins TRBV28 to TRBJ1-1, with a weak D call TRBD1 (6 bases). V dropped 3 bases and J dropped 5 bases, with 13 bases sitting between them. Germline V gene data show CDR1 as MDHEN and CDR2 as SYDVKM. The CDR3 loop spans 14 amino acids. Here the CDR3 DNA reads TGTGCCAGCAGTTTTCGGGGGGCGAGGACTGAAGCTTTCTTT. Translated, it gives CASSFRGARTEAFF.

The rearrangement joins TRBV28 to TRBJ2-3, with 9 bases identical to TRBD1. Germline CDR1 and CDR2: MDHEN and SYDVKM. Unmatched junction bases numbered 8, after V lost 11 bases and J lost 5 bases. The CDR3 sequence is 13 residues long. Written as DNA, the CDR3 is TGTGCCGCGCGAGGGACAGGGTTAGATACGCAGTATTTT. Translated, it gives CAARGTGLDTQYF.

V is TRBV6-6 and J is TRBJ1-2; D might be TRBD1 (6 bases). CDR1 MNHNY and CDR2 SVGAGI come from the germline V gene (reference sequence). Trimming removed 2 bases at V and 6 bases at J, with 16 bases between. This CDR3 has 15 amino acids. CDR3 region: CASSYLQTGRDGYTF. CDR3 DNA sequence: TGTGCCAGCAGTTACCTCCAGACAGGTCGAGATGGCTACACCTTC.

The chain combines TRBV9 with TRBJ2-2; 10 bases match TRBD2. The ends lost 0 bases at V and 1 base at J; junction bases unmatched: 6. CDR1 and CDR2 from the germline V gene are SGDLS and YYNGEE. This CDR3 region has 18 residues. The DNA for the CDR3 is TGTGCCAGCAGCGTAGTAGCGGGGGGATTCATGAACACCGGGGAGCTGTTTTTT. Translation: CASSVVAGGFMNTGELFF.

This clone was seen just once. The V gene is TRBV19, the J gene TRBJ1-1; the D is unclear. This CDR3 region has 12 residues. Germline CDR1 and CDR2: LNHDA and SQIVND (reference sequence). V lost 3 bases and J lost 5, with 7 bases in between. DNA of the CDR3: TGTGCCAGTAGTATGATGAGTACTGAAGCTTTCTTT. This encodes CASSMMSTEAFF.

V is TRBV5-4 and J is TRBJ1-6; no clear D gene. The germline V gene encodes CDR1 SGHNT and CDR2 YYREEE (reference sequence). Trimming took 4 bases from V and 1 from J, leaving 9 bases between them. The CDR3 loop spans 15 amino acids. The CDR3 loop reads CASSLWGSYNSPLHF. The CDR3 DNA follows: TGTGCCAGCAGCCTTTGGGGATCCTATAATTCACCCCTCCACTTT.

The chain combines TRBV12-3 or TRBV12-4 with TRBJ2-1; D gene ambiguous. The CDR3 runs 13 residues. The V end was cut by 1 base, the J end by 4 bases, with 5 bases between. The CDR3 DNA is TGTGCCAGCAGTTTAGGGCGGTACAATGAGCAGTTCTTC. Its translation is CASSLGRYNEQFF.

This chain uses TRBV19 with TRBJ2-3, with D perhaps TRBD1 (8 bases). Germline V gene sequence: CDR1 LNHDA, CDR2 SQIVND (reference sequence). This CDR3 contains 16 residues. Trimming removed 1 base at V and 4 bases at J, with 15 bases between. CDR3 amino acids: CASSIADREGPDTQYF. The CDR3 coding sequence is TGTGCCAGTAGTATAGCGGACAGGGAGGGCCCAGATACGCAGTATTTT.

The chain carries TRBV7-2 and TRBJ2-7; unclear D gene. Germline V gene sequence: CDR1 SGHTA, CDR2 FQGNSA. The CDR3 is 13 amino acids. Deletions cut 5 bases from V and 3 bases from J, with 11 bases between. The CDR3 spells CASSPYVHYEQYF. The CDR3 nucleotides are TGTGCCAGCAGCCCATATGTACACTACGAGCAGTACTTC.